Following are 24 T cell receptor beta chains from one sample sequenced in a study of control samples from healthy donors and cancer patients. The table came from immunoSEQ multiplex PCR; TCRdb's copy has only in-frame clones and leaves some out. Of 100,000 or so clones in the sample, about 90% were seen once. Sequenced input: blood. These receptors came from a woman aged 45-59 years in good health.

The J gene is TRBJ1-2, the V gene TRBV6-5, with 9 bases identical to TRBD1. V gave up 6 bases and J gave up 4 bases; unmatched junction bases: 6. CDR1 is MNHEY, CDR2 SVGAGI, per germline. This CDR3 is 14 amino acids long. The CDR3 reads CASRSGQGIYGYTF. DNA of the CDR3: TGTGCCAGCAGGTCGGGACAGGGAATCTATGGCTACACCTTC.

In its sample, this clone was seen a few times. The CDR3 DNA is TGTGCCTGGAGTTCGGGGACAGGGGTGAGAGGCCTAGCCAAAAACATTCAGTACTTC. Translating it yields CAWSSGTGVRGLAKNIQYF. V is TRBV30 and J is TRBJ2-4; TRBD1 matches 10 bases. The CDR3 length is 19 residues. The J segment lost 0 bases and the V segment lost 2 bases, leaving 13 bases of the junction unmatched. Looked up from germline, CDR1 is GTSNPN and CDR2 is SVGIG (reference sequence).

This clone is a singleton in its sample. The rearrangement uses TRBV6-5 and TRBJ2-1, with 9 bases identical to TRBD1. Germline CDR1 and CDR2: MNHEY and SVGAGI. There are 14 residues in the CDR3. The junction had 0 bases not matched to a gene; V was cut back by 2 bases and J by 4 bases. CDR3 DNA: TGTGCCAGCAGTTACGGGACAGGGTACAATGAGCAGTTCTTC. It is translated as CASSYGTGYNEQFF.

This clone was seen a few times. V gene TRBV21-1 combines with J gene TRBJ2-3; TRBD1, as called in the table, went unchecked against the DNA. TRBV21-1 is a known pseudogene. The CDR3 is 15 residues long. The CDR3 sequence: CASSMGRRTPDTQYF. The CDR3 DNA is TGTGCCAGCAGCATGGGGCGTCGGACACCAGATACGCAGTATTTT.

This chain joins TRBV12-3 or TRBV12-4 and TRBJ2-3; unclear D gene. The V gene lost 6 bases and the J gene lost 9 bases, with 16 bases spanning the gap. This CDR3 spans 13 amino acids. The CDR3: CASSPSSSGTQYF. CDR3 sequence (DNA): TGTGCCAGCAGCCCCTCATCTAGTGGCACGCAGTATTTT.

V gene TRBV5-5 combines with J gene TRBJ1-4; tentative D call: TRBD1 (6 bases). Trimming removed 4 bases at V and 6 bases at J, with 22 bases between. There are 17 residues in the CDR3. Looked up from germline, CDR1 is SGHKS and CDR2 is YYEKEE (reference sequence). The CDR3 DNA reads as TGTGCCAGCAGCCCGAGGTGGGGGGGCCGCCAGGATGAAAAACTGTTTTTT. Protein product: CASSPRWGGRQDEKLFF.

The J gene is TRBJ2-7, the V gene TRBV11-2; D perhaps matches TRBD1 (6 bases). The V end was cut by 5 bases, the J end by 7 bases, with 21 bases between. Germline V lookup: CDR1 SGHAT, CDR2 FQNNGV. The CDR3 runs 15 residues. CDR3 in amino acids: CASSTTGSAVGEQYF. CDR3 nucleotides: TGTGCCAGCAGCACGACAGGTTCCGCCGTGGGGGAGCAGTACTTC.

CDR3: CASSTGHYLGKLFF. The DNA for the CDR3 is TGTGCCAGCAGTACGGGACACTACCTTGGGAAACTGTTTTTT. This rearrangement joins TRBV27 to TRBJ1-4; weak D call: TRBD1 (6 bases). V gave up 5 bases and J gave up 11 bases, with 18 bases separating them. The CDR3 extends over 14 amino acids. Germline-derived CDR1 and CDR2 are MNHEY and SMNVEV (reference sequence). Using reference TRBV27 and TRBJ1-4 for the parts outside the CDR3, the full variable domain is EAQVTQNPRYLITVTGKKLTVTCSQNMNHEYMSWYRQDPGLGLRQIYYSMNVEVTDKGDVPEGYKVSRKEKRNFPLILESPSPNQTSLYFCASSTGHYLGKLFFGSGTQLSVL.

The J gene is TRBJ1-1, the V gene TRBV2; 7 positions agree with TRBD1. V was clipped by 7 bases and J by 1 base; unmatched bases: 6. The germline V gene has CDR1 SNHLY and CDR2 FYNNEI. The CDR3 is 14 residues long. CDR3 in amino acids: CASTTGVWNTEAFF. The CDR3, as DNA: TGTGCCAGCACTACAGGGGTTTGGAACACTGAAGCTTTCTTT. Filled out from reference TRBV2 and TRBJ1-1, the complete variable domain reads EPEVTQTPSHQVTQMGQEVILRCVPISNHLYFYWYRQILGQKVEFLVSFYNNEISEKSEIFDDQFSVERPDGSNFTLKIRSTKLEDSAMYFCASTTGVWNTEAFFGQGTRLTVV.

The J gene is TRBJ1-3, the V gene TRBV3-1 (or the pseudogene TRBV3-2); no firm D call. V shed 4 bases and J shed 0 bases, with 13 bases lying between them. The CDR3 runs to 16 residues. CDR1 and CDR2 (germline): LGHDT, YNNKEL (reference sequence). CDR3 loop: CASSPPPPSSGNTIYF. The DNA of the CDR3 is TGTGCCAGCAGCCCTCCCCCTCCAAGCTCTGGAAACACCATATATTTT.

This clone was seen a single time. The CDR3 here is CASSIVWAGGRGDTQYF. CDR3 bases: TGTGCCAGTAGTATAGTCTGGGCGGGGGGCCGTGGAGATACGCAGTATTTT. The chain has TRBV19 and TRBJ2-3; 8 nucleotides agree with TRBD2. With V trimmed by 1 base and J by 5 bases, 11 bases remained unmatched. CDR1 and CDR2 (germline): LNHDA, SQIVND (reference sequence). The CDR3 is made up of 17 amino acids.

Only a few counts were recorded for this clone. The V and J genes are TRBV19 and TRBJ2-7; 12 bases align to TRBD2. Germline loops: CDR1 LNHDA, CDR2 SQIVND (reference sequence). With V trimmed by 6 bases and J by 9 bases, 12 bases remained unmatched. CDR3 size: 15 residues. CDR3 nucleotide sequence: TGTGCCAGTAGCCCAAGGACTAGCGGGACTGGAGGGCAGTACTTC. Translated: CASSPRTSGTGGQYF. Drawing the rest from reference TRBV19 and TRBJ2-7, the complete variable domain is DGGITQSPKYLFRKEGQNVTLSCEQNLNHDAMYWYRQDPGQGLRLIYYSQIVNDFQKGDIAEGYSVSREKKESFPLTVTSAQKNPTAFYLCASSPRTSGTGGQYFGPGTRLTVT.

This clone has a handful of counts. This chain links TRBV7-3 with TRBJ2-2, with D perhaps given as TRBD1 or TRBD2 (7 bases each). From germline, CDR1 is SGHTA and CDR2 FQGTGA. Between the trimmed V and J ends, which lost 5 bases and 6 bases, there was a span of 13 bases. This CDR3 comprises 14 residues. The CDR3 sequence: CASSLGGTAGELFF. The CDR3 bases are TGTGCCAGCAGCCTCGGGGGGACAGCCGGGGAGCTGTTTTTT.

The chain has TRBV20-1 and TRBJ1-2; TRBD1 agrees at 7 bases. With 3 bases clipped from V and 3 bases from J, the junction kept 7 bases outside the gene matches. Germline V CDR1 and CDR2: DFQATT, SNEGSKA (reference sequence). The CDR3 totals 14 residues. This CDR3 reads CSASVSGGDYGYTF. In DNA, the CDR3 is TGCAGTGCTAGTGTCTCAGGGGGAGACTATGGCTACACCTTC.

V and J are TRBV7-9 and TRBJ1-1; tentatively, D is TRBD1 (5 bases). This CDR3 has 13 residues. Trimming removed 3 bases at V and 4 bases at J, with 9 bases between. Germline V CDR1 and CDR2: SEHNR, FQNEAQ (reference sequence). The DNA of the CDR3 is TGTGCCAGCAGCTTCTTCGACAGCACTGAAGCTTTCTTT. Encoded protein: CASSFFDSTEAFF.

The CDR3 is CASSLEMNTEAFF. CDR3 DNA sequence: TGTGCCAGCAGCCTAGAGATGAACACTGAAGCTTTCTTT. V usage is TRBV6-5 and J usage is TRBJ1-1; no firm D call. This CDR3 is built from 13 residues. Trimming pared 6 bases from V and 0 bases from J, leaving 8 bases between. CDR1 is MNHEY and CDR2 is SVGAGI in the germline V gene.

CDR3 bases: TGTGCCAGCGAGCTACGGGCAACTCGAGGAGAGACCCAGTACTTC. Translation: CASELRATRGETQYF. The rearrangement uses TRBV2 and TRBJ2-5, with no clear D. Trimming took off 8 bases at V and 4 bases at J, with 20 bases between the two ends. The CDR3 is 15 residues long. CDR1 SNHLY and CDR2 FYNNEI come from the germline V gene. The variable domain in full, completed from reference TRBV2 and TRBJ2-5, reads EPEVTQTPSHQVTQMGQEVILRCVPISNHLYFYWYRQILGQKVEFLVSFYNNEISEKSEIFDDQFSVERPDGSNFTLKIRSTKLEDSAMYFCASELRATRGETQYFGPGTRLLVL.

The chain couples TRBV7-2 to TRBJ2-1, with 10 bases that match TRBD2. The CDR3 is 15 amino acids. Germline V CDR1 and CDR2: SGHTA, FQGNSA. The V and J ends lost 1 base and 9 bases, in that order; junction bases with no gene match: 6. CDR3 in amino acids: CASSLDASGSIEQFF. The CDR3 bases are TGTGCCAGCAGCTTAGATGCTAGCGGGAGTATTGAGCAGTTCTTC.

This chain links TRBV29-1 with TRBJ1-2, with TRBD1 identical over 9 bases. The CDR3 length is 18 residues. V shed 0 bases and J 7 bases; nucleotides not matched to a gene: 18. Germline V gene data show CDR1 as SQVTM and CDR2 as ANQGSEA. The CDR3 loop is CSVEDPFLTGGTLGGYTF. The DNA for the CDR3 is TGCAGCGTTGAAGACCCTTTTTTGACAGGGGGGACGTTGGGTGGCTACACCTTC.

The chain has TRBV19 and TRBJ2-1; 7 nucleotides align to TRBD1. Trimming took 5 bases from V and 1 from J; bases not matched to a gene: 5. The CDR3 contains 15 residues. Germline V gives CDR1 LNHDA, CDR2 SQIVND (reference sequence). The CDR3 bases are TGTGCCAGTAGTTTGGTCAGGGGGTCCTACAATGAGCAGTTCTTC. This sequence encodes CASSLVRGSYNEQFF.

This chain connects TRBV9 to TRBJ2-1; D is ambiguous. V was clipped by 0 bases and J by 2 bases, with 9 bases between them. Germline CDR1 SGDLS, CDR2 YYNGEE. The CDR3 extends over 15 amino acids. The CDR3 DNA reads TGTGCCAGCAGCGTAGAAGGCAGACCCTACAATGAGCAGTTCTTC. Its translation: CASSVEGRPYNEQFF. The whole variable domain, filled in from reference TRBV9 and TRBJ2-1, reads DSGVTQTPKHLITATGQRVTLRCSPRSGDLSVYWYQQSLDQGLQFLIQYYNGEERAKGNILERFSAQQFPDLHSELNLSSLELGDSALYFCASSVEGRPYNEQFFGPGTRLTVL.

The CDR3 nucleotides are TGCGCCAGCAGCCTGACTAGCGGGGTGACCTTAAGCACAGATACGCAGTATTTT. Protein: CASSLTSGVTLSTDTQYF. V and J are TRBV5-1 and TRBJ2-3; 11 positions match TRBD2. The CDR3 consists of 18 residues. V lost 4 bases to trimming and J lost 0 bases; unmatched junction nucleotides: 10. Germline V gene data show CDR1 as SGHRS and CDR2 as YFSETQ.

This chain connects TRBV5-6 to TRBJ2-1; D gene ambiguous. Trimming stripped 3 bases from V and 6 bases from J, with 7 bases between. CDR1 is SGHDT and CDR2 is YYEEEE in the germline V gene. CDR3 length: 12 amino acids. The CDR3, as DNA: TGTGCCAGCAGCTATGTCCGCAATGAGCAGTTCTTC. As protein: CASSYVRNEQFF.

This chain uses TRBV6-2 or TRBV6-3 with TRBJ2-5, with 9 positions matching TRBD2. The CDR3 is made up of 19 amino acids. Germline V CDR1 and CDR2: MNHEY, SVGEGT. The V segment lost 5 bases and the J segment 5 bases; nucleotides outside the gene matches: 21. For the CDR3, the DNA is TGTGCCAGCAGTGCACAAACAGCGGGAGGAGGTTTCTTTTTGGAGACCCAGTACTTC. Encoded protein: CASSAQTAGGGFFLETQYF.